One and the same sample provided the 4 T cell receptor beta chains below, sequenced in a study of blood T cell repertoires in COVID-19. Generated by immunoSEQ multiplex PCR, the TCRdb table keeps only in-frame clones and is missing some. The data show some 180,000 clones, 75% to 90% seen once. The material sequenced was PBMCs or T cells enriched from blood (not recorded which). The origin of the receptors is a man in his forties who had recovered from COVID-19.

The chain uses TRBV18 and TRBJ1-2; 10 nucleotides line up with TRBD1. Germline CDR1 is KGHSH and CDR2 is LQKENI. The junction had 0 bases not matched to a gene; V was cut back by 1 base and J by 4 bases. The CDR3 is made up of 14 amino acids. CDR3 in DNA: TGTGCCAGCTCACCACGGGACAGGGGCTATGGCTACACCTTC. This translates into CASSPRDRGYGYTF.

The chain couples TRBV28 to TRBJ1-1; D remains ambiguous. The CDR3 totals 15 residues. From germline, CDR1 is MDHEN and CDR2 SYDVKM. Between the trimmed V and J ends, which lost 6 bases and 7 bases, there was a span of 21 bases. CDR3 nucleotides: TGTGCCAGCAGCCTCGCGGGTCAAATACAGCTTGAAGCTTTCTTT. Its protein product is CASSLAGQIQLEAFF.

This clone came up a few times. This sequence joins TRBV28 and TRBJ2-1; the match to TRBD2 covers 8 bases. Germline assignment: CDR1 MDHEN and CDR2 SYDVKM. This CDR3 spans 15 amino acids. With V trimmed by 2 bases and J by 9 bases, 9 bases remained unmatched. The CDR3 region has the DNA TGTGCCAGCAGTTTAGGGAGCGGGAGTTCCGGTGAGCAGTTCTTC. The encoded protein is CASSLGSGSSGEQFF.

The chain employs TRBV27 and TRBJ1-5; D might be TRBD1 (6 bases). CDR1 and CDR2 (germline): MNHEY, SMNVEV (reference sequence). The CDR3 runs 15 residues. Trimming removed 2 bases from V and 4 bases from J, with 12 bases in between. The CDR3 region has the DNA TGTGCCAGCAGTTTAGCACAGGGATTTAATCAGCCCCAGCATTTT. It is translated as CASSLAQGFNQPQHF.